This record concerns one T cell receptor beta chain sequence. What it binds is unknown. These data originate in a study of CD8 T cells in ankylosing spondylitis. Study-wide results and limits: The study identified a TCR beta motif of eight highly homologous variants that appeared characteristic of ankylosing spondylitis blood. Relatively scarce in peripheral blood, disease-linked clones were CD8+.

The CDR3 runs to 12 residues. Looked up from germline, CDR1 is DFQATT and CDR2 is SNEGSKA (reference sequence). TCRdb used MiXCR to reprocess the 5' RACE reads, holding one entry per CDR3 protein. The table includes more than 100,000 distinct CDR3 sequences, 15% to 20% detected once. Source material: blood, either unsorted or a sorted T cell fraction (not recorded which). The V call is TRBV20-1, the J call TRBJ1-1; D may be TRBD1 (5 bases). The receptor was derived from a male donor with ankylosing spondylitis. The CDR3 sequence is CSYWGMNTEAFF. CDR3 DNA: TGCAGCTATTGGGGGATGAACACTGAAGCTTTCTTT.